The sequence of this T cell receptor (beta chain) was determined in a study of cytomegalovirus exposure and HLA in healthy donors. Study findings and constraints: The authors enumerated 164 TCR beta chains as linked to cytomegalovirus. Information on immune exposure was restricted to one variable (CMV serostatus). Several of the most significant clusters appeared linked to common viral pathogens, based on a later analysis. Cytomegalovirus status was reportedly diagnosed by the classifier with high sensitivity and specificity.

The PCR ran on 60 Vbeta and 13 Jbeta primers. Some clones are missing from TCRdb's copy, which holds only in-frame ones; the method was immunoSEQ multiplex PCR. The table records over 150,000 clones, approximately 80% of them present only once. Details on this clone: Its target is unknown.

The CDR3 consists of 13 residues. Per germline, CDR1 SGHRS and CDR2 YFSETQ. With 7 bases removed from V and 0 bases from J, the gap between germline ends came to 7 bases. This receptor was obtained from a boy aged 2 to 10 in good health and CMV-seronegative. Sequencing used PBMCs. The chain has TRBV5-1 and TRBJ1-4; D is uncertain. CDR3 region: CASRRSTNEKLFF. The DNA of the CDR3 is TGCGCCAGCCGGAGGTCAACTAATGAAAAACTGTTTTTT. Filled out from reference TRBV5-1 and TRBJ1-4, the complete variable domain reads KAGVTQTPRYLIKTRGQQVTLSCSPISGHRSVSWYQQTPGQGLQFLFEYFSETQRNKGNFPGRFSGRQFSNSRSEMNVSTLELGDSALYLCASRRSTNEKLFFGSGTQLSVL.